This TCR beta chain was recovered during a study of control samples from healthy donors and cancer patients. TCRdb's copy holds only in-frame clones and misses some; the assay was immunoSEQ multiplex PCR. This table holds about 150,000 clones, just under 95% found once. Germline V lookup: CDR1 MNHEY, CDR2 SVGEGT. CDR3 length: 15 residues. V lost 6 bases and J 0 bases, leaving 14 bases between the germline ends. The chain couples TRBV6-2 or TRBV6-3 to TRBJ1-1; unclear D gene. The clonotype originates from a woman aged 40 to 50 in good health. The sequenced sample consisted of blood. CDR3 residues: CASSHPRGMNTEAFF. Here the CDR3 DNA reads TGTGCCAGCAGCCACCCTCGCGGAATGAACACTGAAGCTTTCTTT.